This T cell receptor (beta chain) is drawn from a study of Ad26.COV2.S vaccination and SARS-CoV-2 variants (dated by TCRdb to the early 2020s). About the study as a whole: Donors in the vaccine arm were drawn from COV1001, a multicentre, randomized, double-blind, placebo-controlled phase I-IIa trial testing Ad26.COV2.S in healthy adults. Trial participants were randomized into five groups of five, in which low-dose or high-dose Ad26.COV2.S was given once or twice, or placebo was given on both occasions. Blinding of investigators to trial group allocation was maintained during experiments and outcome assessment. Sequencing of the TCRbeta repertoire served to evaluate the specificity and breadth of SARS-CoV-2-reactive T cell receptors following Ad26.COV2.S vaccination. Ad26.COV2.S was administered intramuscularly at 5 x 10^10 or 1 x 10^11 viral particles, either as a single shot or as two shots given 56 days apart. The TCR-sequenced set comprised approximately 32 samples: around 20 Ad26.COV2.S vaccine recipients, 5 placebo recipients and 8 SARS-CoV-2 convalescent individuals. Study-wide conclusions, independent of this receptor: Spike-specific TCR breadth was higher in Ad26.COV2.S recipients than in placebo recipients (P = 0.0014). Comparable non-spike TCR breadth was observed between vaccine and placebo recipients, consistent with only spike being contained in the vaccine. It was noted by the authors that total T cell responses may have been underestimated by the TCR breadth and depth analyses. Comparing responses between vaccine doses or regimens was not something the study was powered to do. After vaccination, spike-specific CD8+ and CD4+ T cell responses were reported to show substantial breadth.

Spanning cysteine to phenylalanine, the CDR3 consists of 17 amino acids. Only CDR3 DNA is held: 51 bases, read in frame from base 1. The treatment or condition label on this specimen signifies: roughly 20 received Ad26.COV2.S at low or high dose, single or two shots; roughly 5 received placebo; per-sample allocation not given. For vaccine and placebo recipients, the sequenced repertoires came from samples collected on day 63 after the first injection. Cohort 1b enrolled 20 to 30 adults aged 18-55 years at a single site in Boston, USA, between 29 July and 7 August 2020. Ad26.COV2.S was a replication-incompetent adenovirus type 26 vector that expressed a prefusion-stabilized SARS-CoV-2 spike protein derived from the original Wuhan strain. The immunoSEQ Assay was the method used to sequence TCRbeta CDR3 regions. After extraction, genomic DNA underwent amplification by bias-controlled multiplex PCR, followed by high-throughput sequencing. The authors' pipeline ran thus. To quantify the absolute abundance of each unique TCRbeta CDR3 region, sequences were collapsed and filtered. T cell fraction was estimated by normalizing TCRbeta template counts to usable DNA, with usable DNA measured through amplification of reference genes found in all nucleated cells. Repertoire TCRs were annotated as SARS-CoV-2-specific when V gene, CDR3 amino acid sequence and J gene were exactly matched to a known reactive TCR set. The reference SARS-CoV-2 TCR set was derived from MIRA and filtered for enrichment in COVID-19-positive ImmuneCODE repertoires, a step that removed public or cross-reactive TCRs. Based on the MIRA antigens, annotated TCRs were further analysed at the level of specific ORF or position within ORF. Depth was the summed frequency of annotated unique rearrangements, while breadth was defined as annotated unique rearrangements over total unique productive rearrangements. TCR breadth was compared between groups using two-sided Wilcoxon rank-sum tests. Not all clones reach the TCRdb copy of this immuneACCESS table, which keeps in-frame sequences only. Checked studies attribute under half of the gap to unresolved V genes and leave the rest unexplained. V, J and clone size derive from that table, while D and trimming were established from the DNA sequence. This sample has 380,000 or so clones in its table, and roughly 90% of those were observed once. Around 5.3% of the sample belongs to the ten largest clones.

Notes on this clone: Its cognate antigen has yet to be identified. Base qualities are not at hand, and no much larger clone is one base apart.

The sequence came from a person between 18 and 59 years old who received the Ad26.COV2.S COVID-19 vaccine or a placebo. This receptor chain uses TRBV21-1 and TRBJ1-2; the table calls TRBD1, which could not be checked here. TRBV21-1 is recorded as a pseudogene. The input for sequencing was peripheral blood, taken in a trial of Ad26.COV2.S vaccine versus placebo. The base sequence is TGTGCCAGCAGCAACGAGGGACAGGCCGGGCAGTACTATGGCTACACCTTC. Translated, this is CASSNEGQAGQYYGYTF.